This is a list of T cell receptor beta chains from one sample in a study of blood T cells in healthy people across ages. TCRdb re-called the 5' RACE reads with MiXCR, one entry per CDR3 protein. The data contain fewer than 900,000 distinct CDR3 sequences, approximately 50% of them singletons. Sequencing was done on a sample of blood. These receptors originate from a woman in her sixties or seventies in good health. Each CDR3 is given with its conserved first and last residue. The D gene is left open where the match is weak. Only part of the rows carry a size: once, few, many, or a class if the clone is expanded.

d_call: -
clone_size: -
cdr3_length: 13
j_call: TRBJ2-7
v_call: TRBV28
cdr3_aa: CASIAGTNYEQYF
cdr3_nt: TGTGCCAGCATAGCCGGAACAAACTACGAGCAGTACTTC

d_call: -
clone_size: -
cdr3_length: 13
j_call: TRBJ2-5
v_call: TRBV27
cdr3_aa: CASGVVERETQYF
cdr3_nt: TGTGCCAGCGGAGTGGTGGAACGAGAGACCCAGTACTTC

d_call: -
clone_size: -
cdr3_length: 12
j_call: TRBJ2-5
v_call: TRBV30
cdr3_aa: CAWKEGVETQYF
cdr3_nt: TGTGCCTGGAAGGAAGGGGTGGAGACCCAGTACTTC

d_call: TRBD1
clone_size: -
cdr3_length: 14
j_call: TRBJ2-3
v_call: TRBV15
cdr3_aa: CATSLGQGTDTQYF
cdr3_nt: TGTGCCACCAGCCTGGGACAGGGCACAGATACGCAGTATTTT

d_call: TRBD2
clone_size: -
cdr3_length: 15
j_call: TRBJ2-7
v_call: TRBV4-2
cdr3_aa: CASSPGPSGAYEQYF
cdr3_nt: TGTGCCAGCAGCCCAGGGCCTAGCGGGGCCTACGAGCAGTACTTC

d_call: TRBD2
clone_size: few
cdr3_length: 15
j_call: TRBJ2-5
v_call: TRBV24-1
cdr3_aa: CATSGSGRAEETQYF
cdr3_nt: TGTGCCACCAGTGGTAGCGGGAGGGCCGAAGAGACCCAGTACTTC

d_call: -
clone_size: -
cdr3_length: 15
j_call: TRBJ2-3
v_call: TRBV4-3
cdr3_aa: CASSQVGGPTDTQYF
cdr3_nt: TGCGCCAGCAGCCAAGTGGGGGGGCCCACAGATACGCAGTATTTT

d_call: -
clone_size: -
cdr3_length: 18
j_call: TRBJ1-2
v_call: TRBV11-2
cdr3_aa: CASRGTAQMGITSKDYTF
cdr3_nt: TGTGCCAGCAGGGGGACCGCGCAGATGGGGATTACCTCTAAGGACTACACCTTC

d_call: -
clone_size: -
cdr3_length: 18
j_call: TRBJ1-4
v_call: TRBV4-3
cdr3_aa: CASSQERSGGRGNEKLFF
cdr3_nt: TGCGCCAGCAGCCAAGAGAGGTCCGGGGGCAGGGGTAATGAAAAACTGTTTTTT

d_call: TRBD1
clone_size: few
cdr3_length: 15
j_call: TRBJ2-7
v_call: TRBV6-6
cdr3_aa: CASRTGTGNFYEQYF
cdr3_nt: TGTGCCAGCAGGACCGGGACAGGGAATTTCTACGAGCAGTACTTC

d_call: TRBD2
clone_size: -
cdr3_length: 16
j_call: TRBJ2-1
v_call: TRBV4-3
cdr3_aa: CASSQTPGLADNEQFF
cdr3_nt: TGCGCCAGCAGCCAAACCCCGGGACTAGCCGACAATGAGCAGTTCTTC

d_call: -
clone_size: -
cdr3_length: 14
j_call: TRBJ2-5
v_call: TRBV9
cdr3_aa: CASSVGMTLETQYF
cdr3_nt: TGTGCCAGCAGCGTAGGGATGACTTTGGAGACCCAGTACTTC

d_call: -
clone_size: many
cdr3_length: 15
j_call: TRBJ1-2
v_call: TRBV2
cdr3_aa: CASSLQDTANYGYTF
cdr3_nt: TGTGCCAGCAGCCTACAGGACACTGCTAACTATGGCTACACCTTC

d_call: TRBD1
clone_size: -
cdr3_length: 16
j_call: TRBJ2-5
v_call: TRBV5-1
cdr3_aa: CASRLGPGTGMGEQYF
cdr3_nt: TGCGCCAGCAGGTTGGGCCCCGGGACAGGGATGGGTGAGCAGTACTTC

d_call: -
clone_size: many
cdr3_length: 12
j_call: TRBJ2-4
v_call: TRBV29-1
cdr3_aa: CSVVPGTNIQYF
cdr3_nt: TGCAGCGTTGTCCCGGGAACTAACATTCAGTACTTC

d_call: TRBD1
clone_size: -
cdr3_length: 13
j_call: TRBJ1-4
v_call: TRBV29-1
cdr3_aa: CSAEQGAGEKLFF
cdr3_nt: TGCAGCGCTGAACAGGGGGCGGGTGAAAAACTGTTTTTT

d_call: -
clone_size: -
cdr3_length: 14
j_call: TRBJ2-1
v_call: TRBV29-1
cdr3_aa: CSVLGDSVFGEQFF
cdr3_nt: TGCAGCGTTCTAGGAGATAGTGTGTTCGGTGAGCAGTTCTTC

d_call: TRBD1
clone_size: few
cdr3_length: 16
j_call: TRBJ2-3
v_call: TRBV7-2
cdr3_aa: CASSSGDRGRADTQYF
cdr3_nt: TGTGCCAGCAGCTCCGGGGACAGGGGGCGCGCAGATACGCAGTATTTT

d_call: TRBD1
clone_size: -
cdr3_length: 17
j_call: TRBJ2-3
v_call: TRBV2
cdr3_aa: CASKTPRGTGSTDTRYF
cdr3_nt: TGTGCCAGCAAGACTCCCCGAGGGACAGGGAGCACAGATACGCGGTATTTT

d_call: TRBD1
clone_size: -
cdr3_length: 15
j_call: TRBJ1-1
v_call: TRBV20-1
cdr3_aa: CSVRDIGQVNTEAFF
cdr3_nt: TGCAGTGTTAGAGATATAGGACAGGTAAACACTGAAGCTTTCTTT

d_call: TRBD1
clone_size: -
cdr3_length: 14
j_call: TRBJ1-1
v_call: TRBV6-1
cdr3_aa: CASSHPGQGTEAFF
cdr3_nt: TGTGCCAGCAGCCACCCGGGACAGGGTACTGAAGCTTTCTTT

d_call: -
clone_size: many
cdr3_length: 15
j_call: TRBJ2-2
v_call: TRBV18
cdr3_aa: CASSPPKGSTGELFF
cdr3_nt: TGTGCCAGCTCACCACCGAAGGGGAGCACCGGGGAGCTGTTTTTT

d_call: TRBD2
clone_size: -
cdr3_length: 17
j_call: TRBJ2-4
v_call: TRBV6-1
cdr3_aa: CASLSVWGGIAKNIQYF
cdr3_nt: TGTGCCAGCTTATCCGTATGGGGGGGGATAGCCAAAAACATTCAGTACTTC

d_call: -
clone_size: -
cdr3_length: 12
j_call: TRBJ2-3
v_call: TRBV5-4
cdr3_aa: CASSRETDTQYF
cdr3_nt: TGTGCCAGCAGTCGGGAAACAGATACGCAGTATTTT

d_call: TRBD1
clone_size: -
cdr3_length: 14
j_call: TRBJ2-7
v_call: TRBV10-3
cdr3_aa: CAIDPGQVSYEQYF
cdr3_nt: TGTGCCATCGATCCGGGACAGGTGTCCTACGAGCAGTACTTC

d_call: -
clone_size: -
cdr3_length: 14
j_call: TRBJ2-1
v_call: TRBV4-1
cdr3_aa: CASSRSQSYNEQFF
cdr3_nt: TGCGCCAGCAGCCGATCTCAGTCCTACAATGAGCAGTTCTTC

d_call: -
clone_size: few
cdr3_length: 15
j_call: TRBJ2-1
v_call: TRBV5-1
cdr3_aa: CASSLAAGIRYEQFF
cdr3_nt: TGCGCCAGCAGCTTGGCCGCCGGGATTAGGTATGAGCAGTTCTTC

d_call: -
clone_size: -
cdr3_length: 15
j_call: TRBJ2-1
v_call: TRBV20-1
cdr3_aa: CSARDRTSSYNEQFF
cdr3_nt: TGCAGTGCTAGAGATCGAACGAGCTCCTACAATGAGCAGTTCTTC

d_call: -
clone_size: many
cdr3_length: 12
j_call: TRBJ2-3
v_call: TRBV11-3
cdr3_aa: CASSSPGDTQYF
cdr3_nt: TGTGCCAGCAGCTCCCCGGGAGATACGCAGTATTTT

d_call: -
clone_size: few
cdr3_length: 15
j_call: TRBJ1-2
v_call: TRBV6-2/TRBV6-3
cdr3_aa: CASSLLRVGVYGYTF
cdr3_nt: TGTGCCAGCAGCCTCCTCCGAGTGGGGGTGTATGGCTACACCTTC

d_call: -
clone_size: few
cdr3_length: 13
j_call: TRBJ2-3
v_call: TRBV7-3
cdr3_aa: CASSFRGPDTQYF
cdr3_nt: TGTGCCAGCAGCTTCAGGGGTCCTGATACGCAGTATTTT

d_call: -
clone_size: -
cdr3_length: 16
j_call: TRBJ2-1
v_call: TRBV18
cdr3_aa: CASSPPGARRDNEQFF
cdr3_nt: TGTGCCAGCTCACCACCGGGAGCAAGAAGGGACAATGAGCAGTTCTTC

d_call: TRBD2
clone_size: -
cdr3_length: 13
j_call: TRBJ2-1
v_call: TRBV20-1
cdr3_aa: CSAQRLAGVEQFF
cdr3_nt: TGCAGTGCTCAGAGACTAGCGGGAGTTGAGCAGTTCTTC

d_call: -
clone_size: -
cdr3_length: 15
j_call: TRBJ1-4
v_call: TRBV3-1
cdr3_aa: CASSAHGTANEKLFF
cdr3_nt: TGTGCCAGCAGCGCCCACGGGACTGCAAATGAAAAACTGTTTTTT

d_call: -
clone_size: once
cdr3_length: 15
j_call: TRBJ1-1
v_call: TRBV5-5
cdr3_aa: CASSFRTGMNTEAFF
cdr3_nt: TGTGCCAGCAGCTTCAGGACGGGCATGAACACTGAAGCTTTCTTT

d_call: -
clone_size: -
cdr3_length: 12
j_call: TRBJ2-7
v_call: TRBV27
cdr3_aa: CAIFGPSYEQYF
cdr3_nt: TGTGCCATTTTCGGACCGTCCTACGAGCAGTACTTC

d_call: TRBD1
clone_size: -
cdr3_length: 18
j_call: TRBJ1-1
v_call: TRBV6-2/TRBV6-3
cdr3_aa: CASRYLRDRGLRNTEAFF
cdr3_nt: TGTGCCAGCAGATACCTCCGGGACAGGGGTCTAAGGAACACTGAAGCTTTCTTT

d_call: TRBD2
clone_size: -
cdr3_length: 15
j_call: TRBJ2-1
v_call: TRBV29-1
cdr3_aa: CSAGLAGGPGNEQFF
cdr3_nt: TGCAGCGCCGGACTAGCGGGAGGTCCCGGCAATGAGCAGTTCTTC

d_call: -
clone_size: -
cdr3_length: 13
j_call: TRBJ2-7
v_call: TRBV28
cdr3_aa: CASSGGHKGAQYF
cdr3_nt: TGTGCCAGCAGCGGTGGACACAAAGGGGCCCAGTACTTC

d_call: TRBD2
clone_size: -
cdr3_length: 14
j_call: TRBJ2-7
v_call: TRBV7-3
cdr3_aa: CASSSRTSSTEQYF
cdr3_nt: TGTGCCAGCAGCTCCCGGACTAGTTCCACCGAGCAGTACTTC

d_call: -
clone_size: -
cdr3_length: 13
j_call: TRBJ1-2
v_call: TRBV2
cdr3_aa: CASSGKSLNGYTF
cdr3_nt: TGTGCCAGCAGTGGGAAGAGTCTCAATGGCTACACCTTC

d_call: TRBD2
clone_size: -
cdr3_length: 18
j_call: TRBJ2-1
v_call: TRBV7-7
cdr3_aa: CASSLAGGAGLSYNEQFF
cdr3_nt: TGTGCTAGCAGCTTAGCGGGCGGAGCGGGATTGTCCTACAATGAGCAGTTCTTC

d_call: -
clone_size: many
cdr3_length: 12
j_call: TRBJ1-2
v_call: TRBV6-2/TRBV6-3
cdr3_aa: CASSPGHYGYTF
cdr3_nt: TGTGCCAGCAGTCCAGGGCACTATGGCTACACCTTC

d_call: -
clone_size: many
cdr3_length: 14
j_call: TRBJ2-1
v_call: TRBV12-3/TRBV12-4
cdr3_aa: CASSLQGSYNEQFF
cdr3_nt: TGTGCCAGCAGCTTACAGGGCAGTTACAATGAGCAGTTCTTC

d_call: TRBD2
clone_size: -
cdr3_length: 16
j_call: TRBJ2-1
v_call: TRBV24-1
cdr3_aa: CATSGSSGRANNEQFF
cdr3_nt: TGTGCCACCAGTGGTTCTAGCGGGAGGGCCAACAATGAGCAGTTCTTC

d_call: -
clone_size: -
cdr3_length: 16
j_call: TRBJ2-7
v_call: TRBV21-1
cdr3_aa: CASNRRQSGAKAEQYF
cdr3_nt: TGTGCCAGCAACAGAAGACAGTCCGGGGCTAAGGCCGAGCAGTACTTC

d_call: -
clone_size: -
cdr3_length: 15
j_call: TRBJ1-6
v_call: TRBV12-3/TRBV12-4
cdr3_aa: CASRDRPSYNSPLHF
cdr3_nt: TGTGCCAGCAGGGACAGACCATCCTATAATTCACCCCTCCACTTT

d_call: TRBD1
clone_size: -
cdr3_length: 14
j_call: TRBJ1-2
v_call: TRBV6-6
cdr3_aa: CASREQGAIYGYTF
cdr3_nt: TGTGCCAGCAGGGAACAGGGGGCGATTTATGGCTACACCTTC

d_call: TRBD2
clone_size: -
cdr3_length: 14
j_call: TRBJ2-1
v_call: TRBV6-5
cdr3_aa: CASRPSGRGNEQFF
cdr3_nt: TGTGCCAGCAGGCCCAGCGGGAGAGGGAATGAGCAGTTCTTC

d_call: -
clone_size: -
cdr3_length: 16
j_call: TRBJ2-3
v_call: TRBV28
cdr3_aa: CASSMTGRLSTDTQYF
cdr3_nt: TGTGCCAGCAGCATGACAGGTCGCCTCTCCACAGATACGCAGTATTTT

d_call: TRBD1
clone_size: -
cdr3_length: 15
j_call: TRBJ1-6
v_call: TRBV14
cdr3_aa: CASSRAGQGNSPLHF
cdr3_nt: TGTGCCAGCAGCCGGGCGGGACAGGGAAACTCACCCCTCCACTTT

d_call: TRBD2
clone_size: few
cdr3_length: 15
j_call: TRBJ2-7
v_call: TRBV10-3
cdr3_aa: CAIAWTSGRSYEQYF
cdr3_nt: TGTGCCATCGCCTGGACTAGCGGGAGATCTTACGAGCAGTACTTC

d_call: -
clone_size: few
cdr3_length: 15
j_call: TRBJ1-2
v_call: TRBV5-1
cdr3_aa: CASSWEPGTVYGYTF
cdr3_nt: TGCGCCAGCAGCTGGGAGCCGGGGACGGTCTATGGCTACACCTTC

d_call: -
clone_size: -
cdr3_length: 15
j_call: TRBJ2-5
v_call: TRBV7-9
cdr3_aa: CASSLDVATQETQYF
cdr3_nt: TGTGCCAGCAGCTTAGACGTCGCGACACAAGAGACCCAGTACTTC

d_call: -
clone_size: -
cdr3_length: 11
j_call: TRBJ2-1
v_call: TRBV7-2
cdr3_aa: CASSLGAQQFF
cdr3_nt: TGTGCCAGCAGCTTAGGGGCTCAGCAGTTCTTC

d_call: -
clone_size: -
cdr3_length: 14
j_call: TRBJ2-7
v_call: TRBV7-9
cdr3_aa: CASSDGATSYEQYF
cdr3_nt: TGTGCCAGCAGCGATGGGGCGACCTCCTACGAGCAGTACTTC

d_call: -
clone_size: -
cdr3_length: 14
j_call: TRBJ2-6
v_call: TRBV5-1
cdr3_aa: CASQNPSGANVLTF
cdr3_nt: TGCGCCAGCCAAAACCCCTCTGGGGCCAACGTCCTGACTTTC

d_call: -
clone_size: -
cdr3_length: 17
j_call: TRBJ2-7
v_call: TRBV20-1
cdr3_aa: CSAREQGSKRANNEQYF
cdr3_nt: TGCAGTGCTAGAGAGCAGGGTTCAAAGCGGGCGAACAATGAGCAGTACTTC

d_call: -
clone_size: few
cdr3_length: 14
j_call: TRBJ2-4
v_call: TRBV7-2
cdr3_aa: CASSLGGGINIQYF
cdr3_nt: TGTGCCAGCAGCTTAGGAGGGGGGATAAACATTCAGTACTTC

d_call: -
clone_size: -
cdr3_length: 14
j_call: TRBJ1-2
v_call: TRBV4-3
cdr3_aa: CASSQDGAVYGYTF
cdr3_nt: TGCGCCAGCAGCCAAGATGGGGCAGTCTATGGCTACACCTTC